This TCR beta chain was captured by sequencing in a study of T-cell reconstitution after alpha-beta-depleted transplantation in children. The TCRbeta library was prepared with unique molecular identifiers. TCRdb used MiXCR to reprocess the PCR reads, holding one entry per CDR3 protein. The table shows some 200,000 distinct CDR3 sequences, with roughly a tenth occurring only once. This clonotype appeared once. Germline CDR1 and CDR2: MNHEY and SVGAGI. Trimming took off 4 bases at V and 1 base at J, with 16 bases between the two ends. The CDR3 has 16 residues. This chain joins TRBV6-5 and TRBJ1-2; TRBD1 might be the D (6 bases). The origin of this receptor is a human donor who donated a stem cell graft to a child with SCID. The sample was PBMCs from the stem cell graft donor, taken from the stem cell graft. The CDR3 reads CASSSTNRDNNYGYTF. Here the CDR3 DNA reads TGTGCCAGCAGTTCCACGAACCGGGACAATAACTATGGCTACACCTTC.